Listed below are T cell receptor beta chains from one sample, sequenced in a study of chronic HIV infection and antiretroviral therapy. TCRdb called the 5' RACE reads again in MiXCR, with one record for every CDR3 protein. The sample consists of tens of thousands of distinct CDR3 sequences, about 8.1% of them appearing once. Sequencing input: peripheral blood. The receptors derive from an adult who had HIV and had not received antiretroviral therapy, or was an uninfected healthy control (not recorded which). CDR3s include the opening cysteine and the closing phenylalanine or tryptophan. Fields, in order: CDR3 length, clone size, J gene, V gene, D gene, CDR3 protein, CDR3 DNA. The D gene is left open where the match is weak. Only part of the rows carry a size: once, few, many, or a class if the clone is expanded.

16 many TRBJ2-6 TRBV6-4 - CASSEDTNSGANVLTF TGTGCCAGCAGTGAGGACACAAACTCTGGGGCCAACGTCCTGACTTTC
14 - TRBJ1-1 TRBV20-1 - CSAKYQGLNTEAFF TGCAGTGCTAAGTATCAGGGTTTGAACACTGAAGCTTTCTTT
14 few TRBJ2-7 TRBV7-9 - CASSLADRTYEQYF TGTGCCAGCAGCTTAGCGGACCGAACCTACGAGCAGTACTTC
15 many TRBJ2-1 TRBV7-9 - CASSLAGELYNEQFF TGTGCCAGCAGCTTAGCGGGAGAGCTTTACAATGAGCAGTTCTTC
15 - TRBJ2-7 TRBV28 - CASSLLPGRPYEQYF TGTGCCAGCAGTTTATTGCCAGGGAGGCCCTACGAGCAGTACTTC
13 many TRBJ2-7 TRBV29-1 TRBD2 CSAGLAGMYEQYF TGCAGCGCCGGACTAGCGGGAATGTACGAGCAGTACTTC
18 many TRBJ1-6 TRBV3-1 - CASSQAPFPPGDYSPLHF TGTGCCAGCAGCCAAGCACCCTTCCCCCCAGGGGATTATTCACCCCTCCACTTT
13 - TRBJ2-1 TRBV6-2/TRBV6-3 - CASRVGGINEQFF TGTGCCAGCAGAGTCGGCGGAATCAATGAGCAGTTCTTC
14 many TRBJ2-2 TRBV25-1 - CASRAEDSAGELFF TGTGCCAGCAGAGCGGAGGATAGCGCCGGGGAGCTGTTTTTT
14 few TRBJ1-1 TRBV2 - CASSGGRGDTEAFF TGTGCCAGCAGTGGGGGACGGGGGGACACTGAAGCTTTCTTT
13 many TRBJ1-5 TRBV12-3/TRBV12-4 - CASSVQLNQPQHF TGTGCCAGCAGCGTCCAGCTAAATCAGCCCCAGCATTTT
12 - TRBJ1-1 TRBV29-1 TRBD1 CSVDYRGSEAFF TGCAGCGTAGACTACAGGGGCTCGGAAGCTTTCTTT
14 many TRBJ2-1 TRBV28 TRBD2 CASSTSETYNEQFF TGTGCCAGCAGTACTAGCGAGACCTACAATGAGCAGTTCTTC